This T cell receptor beta chain appears in the sequencing data of a study of early T cells in non-severe SARS-CoV-2 infection. As for the study in general: RNA in bulk from unsorted whole blood was sequenced, and chains were unpaired.

A remark on this clonotype: Its antigen is as yet unknown.

Study conclusions and caveats: VDJdb matching skewed toward anti-spike CD8 responses, missing private and CD4 specificities.

The CDR3 is made up of 15 amino acids. Germline trimming cut 6 bases from V and 6 bases from J; bases unmatched to any gene: 11. Germline V lookup: CDR1 SGHAT, CDR2 FQNNGV. Individual cDNA molecules received unique molecular identifiers during library preparation. TCRdb passed the 5' RACE reads through MiXCR, listing each CDR3 protein once. The sample includes 86,000 or so distinct CDR3 sequences, over 12% of them seen just once. Source material: whole blood. This TCR came from an adult who was a healthcare worker with PCR-confirmed SARS-CoV-2 infection or an uninfected control (not recorded which). The chain combines TRBV11-2 with TRBJ2-7; 10 nucleotides align to TRBD2. CDR3 DNA: TGTGCCAGCAGGGGCGTAAGCGGGAGGGCTCCCGAGCAGTACTTC. Its protein is CASRGVSGRAPEQYF. Filled out from reference TRBV11-2 and TRBJ2-7, the complete variable domain reads EAGVAQSPRYKIIEKRQSVAFWCNPISGHATLYWYQQILGQGPKLLIQFQNNGVVDDSQLPKDRFSAERLKGVDSTLKIQPAKLEDSAVYLCASRGVSGRAPEQYFGPGTRLTVT.